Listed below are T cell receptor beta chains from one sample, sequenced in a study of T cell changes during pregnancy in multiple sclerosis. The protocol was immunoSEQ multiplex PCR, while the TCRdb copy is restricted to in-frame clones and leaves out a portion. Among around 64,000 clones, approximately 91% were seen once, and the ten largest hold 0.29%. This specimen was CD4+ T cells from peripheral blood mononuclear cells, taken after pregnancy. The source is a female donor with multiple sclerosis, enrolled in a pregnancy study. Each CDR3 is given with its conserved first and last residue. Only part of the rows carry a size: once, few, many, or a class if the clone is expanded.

cdr3_aa: CASSFQQGGTEAFF
clone_size: NA
v_call: TRBV5-1
j_call: TRBJ1-1
cdr3_length: 14

cdr3_aa: CASSRGAKETQYF
clone_size: NA
v_call: TRBV7-3
j_call: TRBJ2-5
cdr3_length: 13

cdr3_aa: CASSEVAGADTQYF
clone_size: NA
v_call: TRBV6-4
j_call: TRBJ2-3
cdr3_length: 14

cdr3_aa: CASSERAAGTEAFF
clone_size: NA
v_call: TRBV2
j_call: TRBJ1-1
cdr3_length: 14

cdr3_aa: CASSGTGAGYTF
clone_size: NA
v_call: TRBV9
j_call: TRBJ1-2
cdr3_length: 12

cdr3_aa: CASSPTELNTEAFF
clone_size: NA
v_call: TRBV18
j_call: TRBJ1-1
cdr3_length: 14

cdr3_aa: CASSEAVTSGYNEQFF
clone_size: NA
v_call: TRBV6-1
j_call: TRBJ2-1
cdr3_length: 16

cdr3_aa: CASSPGTSGNYNEQFF
clone_size: NA
v_call: TRBV6-6
j_call: TRBJ2-1
cdr3_length: 16

cdr3_aa: CASRGGRNTGELFF
clone_size: few
v_call: TRBV2
j_call: TRBJ2-2
cdr3_length: 14

cdr3_aa: CASSNEQYF
clone_size: NA
v_call: TRBV27
j_call: TRBJ2-7
cdr3_length: 9

cdr3_aa: CASSLDRVSSGNTIYF
clone_size: NA
v_call: TRBV7-8
j_call: TRBJ1-3
cdr3_length: 16

cdr3_aa: CASTLGLSGGGNTDTQYF
clone_size: NA
v_call: TRBV9
j_call: TRBJ2-3
cdr3_length: 18

cdr3_aa: CASSQDGRGGTDTQYF
clone_size: NA
v_call: TRBV4-1
j_call: TRBJ2-3
cdr3_length: 16

cdr3_aa: CAWSSGTGESEAFF
clone_size: NA
v_call: TRBV30
j_call: TRBJ1-1
cdr3_length: 14

cdr3_aa: CASSLGTSGNTGELFF
clone_size: NA
v_call: TRBV7-3
j_call: TRBJ2-2
cdr3_length: 16

cdr3_aa: CASSQAIGALWTEAFF
clone_size: NA
v_call: TRBV4-1
j_call: TRBJ1-1
cdr3_length: 16

cdr3_aa: CASTMGTGTDTQYF
clone_size: NA
v_call: TRBV19
j_call: TRBJ2-3
cdr3_length: 14

cdr3_aa: CASSPGGISNQPQHF
clone_size: NA
v_call: TRBV7-9
j_call: TRBJ1-5
cdr3_length: 15

cdr3_aa: CASSLSGGNKNIQYF
clone_size: NA
v_call: TRBV7-2
j_call: TRBJ2-4
cdr3_length: 15

cdr3_aa: CASSFGNRGYGYTF
clone_size: NA
v_call: TRBV5-5
j_call: TRBJ1-2
cdr3_length: 14

cdr3_aa: CASSPGGGGGEQYF
clone_size: NA
v_call: TRBV18
j_call: TRBJ2-7
cdr3_length: 14

cdr3_aa: CASSQDIRTGGPQFF
clone_size: NA
v_call: TRBV4-1
j_call: TRBJ2-1
cdr3_length: 15

cdr3_aa: CASSESGQGNQPQHF
clone_size: NA
v_call: TRBV2
j_call: TRBJ1-5
cdr3_length: 15

cdr3_aa: CASSHTRGSYEQYF
clone_size: NA
v_call: TRBV28
j_call: TRBJ2-7
cdr3_length: 14

cdr3_aa: CATRLGLSAEQYF
clone_size: NA
v_call: TRBV27
j_call: TRBJ2-7
cdr3_length: 13

cdr3_aa: CASSTTGQGLHQPQHF
clone_size: NA
v_call: TRBV19
j_call: TRBJ1-5
cdr3_length: 16

cdr3_aa: CASPNRDRWAKLFF
clone_size: NA
v_call: TRBV5-1
j_call: TRBJ1-4
cdr3_length: 14

cdr3_aa: CASSLWADNNYGYTF
clone_size: NA
v_call: TRBV5-1
j_call: TRBJ1-2
cdr3_length: 15

cdr3_aa: CASRDTSGRIYEQYF
clone_size: NA
v_call: TRBV2
j_call: TRBJ2-7
cdr3_length: 15

cdr3_aa: CASRTGGDGYTF
clone_size: NA
v_call: TRBV28
j_call: TRBJ1-2
cdr3_length: 12

cdr3_aa: CAWELTGGRGFEAFF
clone_size: NA
v_call: TRBV30
j_call: TRBJ1-1
cdr3_length: 15

cdr3_aa: CSVPGPYF
clone_size: NA
v_call: TRBV29-1
j_call: TRBJ2-5
cdr3_length: 8

cdr3_aa: CASSLQGLEQYF
clone_size: once
v_call: TRBV5-4
j_call: TRBJ2-7
cdr3_length: 12

cdr3_aa: CAWSGTTGRGETQYF
clone_size: NA
v_call: TRBV30
j_call: TRBJ2-5
cdr3_length: 15

cdr3_aa: CASSLDGSRGTEAFF
clone_size: NA
v_call: TRBV7-9
j_call: TRBJ1-1
cdr3_length: 15

cdr3_aa: CASSVEGEHNQPQHF
clone_size: once
v_call: TRBV9
j_call: TRBJ1-5
cdr3_length: 15

cdr3_aa: CASSLAGTGGYEQYF
clone_size: once
v_call: TRBV5-1
j_call: TRBJ2-7
cdr3_length: 15

cdr3_aa: CASSPTGFQADTQYF
clone_size: NA
v_call: TRBV18
j_call: TRBJ2-3
cdr3_length: 15

cdr3_aa: CATGTSSGNTIYF
clone_size: once
v_call: TRBV6-5
j_call: TRBJ1-3
cdr3_length: 13

cdr3_aa: CASSTGYNEQFF
clone_size: NA
v_call: TRBV27
j_call: TRBJ2-1
cdr3_length: 12

cdr3_aa: CATSPGGTEAFF
clone_size: NA
v_call: TRBV19
j_call: TRBJ1-1
cdr3_length: 12

cdr3_aa: CASKRGGTSGGSLYEEQFF
clone_size: NA
v_call: TRBV4-1
j_call: TRBJ2-1
cdr3_length: 19

cdr3_aa: CAISELAQNNEQFF
clone_size: NA
v_call: TRBV10-3
j_call: TRBJ2-1
cdr3_length: 14

cdr3_aa: CASSNYGLAESYEQYF
clone_size: once
v_call: TRBV2
j_call: TRBJ2-7
cdr3_length: 16

cdr3_aa: CASSRQGLNTEAFF
clone_size: NA
v_call: TRBV5-6
j_call: TRBJ1-1
cdr3_length: 14

cdr3_aa: CASTFLRGLEQPQHF
clone_size: NA
v_call: TRBV5-4
j_call: TRBJ1-5
cdr3_length: 15

cdr3_aa: CASSSGQGLIQPQHF
clone_size: few
v_call: TRBV7-8
j_call: TRBJ1-5
cdr3_length: 15

cdr3_aa: CASSWTGDLLNYGYTF
clone_size: NA
v_call: TRBV6-5
j_call: TRBJ1-2
cdr3_length: 16

cdr3_aa: CASSLGTSGRAYEQYF
clone_size: NA
v_call: TRBV5-1
j_call: TRBJ2-7
cdr3_length: 16

cdr3_aa: CASSSQGRDYGYTF
clone_size: NA
v_call: TRBV27
j_call: TRBJ1-2
cdr3_length: 14

cdr3_aa: CSLRQGADTQYF
clone_size: NA
v_call: TRBV29-1
j_call: TRBJ2-3
cdr3_length: 12

cdr3_aa: CAWTGARNSPLHF
clone_size: once
v_call: TRBV30
j_call: TRBJ1-6
cdr3_length: 13

cdr3_aa: CASSGTSGTTGELFF
clone_size: NA
v_call: TRBV6-1
j_call: TRBJ2-2
cdr3_length: 15

cdr3_aa: CASSMYLGTGKQETQYF
clone_size: NA
v_call: TRBV18
j_call: TRBJ2-5
cdr3_length: 17

cdr3_aa: CASSLVLGQLQETQYF
clone_size: NA
v_call: TRBV11-2
j_call: TRBJ2-5
cdr3_length: 16

cdr3_aa: CAVRWGGNQPQHF
clone_size: NA
v_call: TRBV11-3
j_call: TRBJ1-5
cdr3_length: 13

cdr3_aa: CASSIQGLTEAFF
clone_size: NA
v_call: TRBV19
j_call: TRBJ1-1
cdr3_length: 13

cdr3_aa: CASSPGQGNQPQHF
clone_size: once
v_call: TRBV5-1
j_call: TRBJ1-5
cdr3_length: 14

cdr3_aa: CAWSGGSNQPQHF
clone_size: NA
v_call: TRBV30
j_call: TRBJ1-5
cdr3_length: 13